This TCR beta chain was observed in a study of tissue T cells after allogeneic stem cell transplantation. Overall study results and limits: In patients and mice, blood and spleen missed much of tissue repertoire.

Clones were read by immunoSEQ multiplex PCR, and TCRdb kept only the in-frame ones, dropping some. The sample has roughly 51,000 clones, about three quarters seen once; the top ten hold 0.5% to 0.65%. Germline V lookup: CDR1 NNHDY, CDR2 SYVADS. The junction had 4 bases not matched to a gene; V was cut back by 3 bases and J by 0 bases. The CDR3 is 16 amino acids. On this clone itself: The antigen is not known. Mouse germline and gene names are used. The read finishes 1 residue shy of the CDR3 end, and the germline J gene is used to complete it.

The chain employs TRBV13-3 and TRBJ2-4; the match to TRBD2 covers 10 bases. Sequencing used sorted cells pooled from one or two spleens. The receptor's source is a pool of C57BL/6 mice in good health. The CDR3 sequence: CASSAGLGTSQNTLYF. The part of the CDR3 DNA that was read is TGTGCCAGCAGTGCGGGACTGGGGACTAGTCAAAACACCTTGTAC.